This T cell receptor beta chain appears in the sequencing data of a study of OX40 agonist ivuxolimab in advanced cancers. Study in general: Patients in the trial were receiving intravenous ivuxolimab every 2 weeks, at doses of 0.01 to 10 mg/kg. The study's findings and limits: Among the least clonally expanded were partial responders at 0.1-3.0 mg/kg. Clones of CD4+ and CD8+ blood T cells grew by week 6 at doses of 0.1 to 3.0 mg/kg. Among expanded peripheral T cells, antigen specificity went undetermined.

A remark on this clone: The antigen is not known.

The V gene's germline CDR1 is SGHDT and CDR2 YYEEEE. With 3 bases clipped from V and 4 bases from J, the junction kept 3 bases outside the gene matches. CDR3 length equals 14 residues. Repertoires were generated with immunoSEQ multiplex PCR, while TCRdb's copy carries only in-frame clones and drops some. The profile shows fewer than 85,000 clones, roughly 90% of them singletons. The V call is TRBV5-6, the J call TRBJ2-1; 8 positions match TRBD2. The TCR comes from an adult with an advanced solid tumor such as melanoma, head and neck, liver or kidney cancer. Sequencing used CD4+ or CD8+ T cells sorted from blood, obtained in a trial of the OX40 agonist ivuxolimab. CDR3 DNA sequence: TGTGCCAGCAGCTCCGGGGGGGCTTACAATGAGCAGTTCTTC. Protein: CASSSGGAYNEQFF.